These 4 T cell receptor beta chains came from one sample sequenced in a study of blood T cell repertoires in COVID-19. Using immunoSEQ multiplex PCR, the repertoire was profiled, and TCRdb retains in-frame clones only, with some absent. The sample carries hundreds of thousands of clones, approximately 84% recorded once. The sample comprised PBMCs or T cells enriched from blood (not recorded which). Receptor source: a man aged 25-40 years who had recovered from COVID-19.

V gene TRBV18 combines with J gene TRBJ2-7; 7 nucleotides agree with TRBD1. V gave up 6 bases and J gave up 5 bases; unmatched junction bases: 7. Germline lookup yields CDR1 KGHSH and CDR2 LQKENI. This CDR3 comprises 13 residues. The chain's CDR3 is CASSPDRTHEQYF. The CDR3 coding sequence is TGTGCCAGCTCCCCGGACAGGACCCACGAGCAGTACTTC.

This clone was picked up a small number of times. CDR3 bases: TGCGCCAGCAGGGGGGGGTACAATGAGCAGTTCTTC. It encodes CASRGGYNEQFF. The chain has TRBV5-1 and TRBJ2-1; 7 bases agree with TRBD2. Germline trimming cut 5 bases from V and 4 bases from J; bases unmatched to any gene: 0. The germline V gene has CDR1 SGHRS and CDR2 YFSETQ. The CDR3 sequence is 12 residues long.

The chain recombines TRBV11-2 with TRBJ1-1; 9 nucleotides align to TRBD1. The trim removed 6 bases at V and 7 bases at J, leaving 9 bases unmatched. Germline V lookup: CDR1 SGHAT, CDR2 FQNNGV. The CDR3 has 14 residues. The chain's CDR3 is CASRYAGTGIEAFF. CDR3 DNA sequence: TGTGCCAGCAGGTACGCCGGGACAGGGATTGAAGCTTTCTTT.

This clone has a handful of counts. This chain connects TRBV29-1 to TRBJ1-1, with TRBD1 matching over 11 bases. Germline values: CDR1 SQVTM, CDR2 ANQGSEA. V gave up 6 bases and J gave up 5 bases; unmatched junction bases: 5. This CDR3 has 13 residues. The CDR3 here is CSVWDRGRTEAFF. Here the CDR3 DNA reads TGCAGCGTGTGGGACAGGGGGAGGACTGAAGCTTTCTTT.